The clone carrying this T cell receptor beta chain was found many times. The target antigen is unknown. Amplified regions were TCR beta CDR3 sequences from RNA transcripts. A first-round RT-PCR of the TCR CDR3 used the HTBI primer set. MiXCR, run by TCRdb on the multiplex PCR reads, gives a single entry per CDR3 protein. The profile shows about 200,000 distinct CDR3 sequences, roughly a sixth of them singletons. Looked up from germline, CDR1 is GTSNPN and CDR2 is SVGIG (reference sequence). This CDR3 has 11 residues. Unmatched junction bases numbered 3, after V lost 5 bases and J lost 5 bases. The data were taken from a study of T cells in Graves' hyperthyroidism and ophthalmopathy. Study-level results: Clonotypes that were expanded in thyroid above 0.001 mostly appeared in blood too.

The clonotype was recovered from a woman between 50 and 59 years old with Graves' hyperthyroidism. Input material: blood. The V call is TRBV30, the J call TRBJ2-7; 7 bases align to TRBD1. The CDR3 bases are TGTGCCTGGGTAGACAGGGACGAGCAGTACTTC. Protein sequence: CAWVDRDEQYF.